The 13 T cell receptor beta chains listed next were all sequenced from one sample in a study of STAT5B mutations in CD4+ large granular lymphocyte leukemia. Assay used: immunoSEQ multiplex PCR; TCRdb lists only in-frame clones, some missing. The table has approximately 33,000 clones, about nine tenths seen once. The sample taken for sequencing was CD4+ T cells from blood buffy coats. These receptors were taken from a human donor in good health.

The chain combines TRBV10-2 with TRBJ2-7; D gene uncertain. Germline V gene data show CDR1 as WSHSY and CDR2 as SAAADI. Trimming left V 3 bases short and J 5 bases short, with 11 bases between. The length of the CDR3 is 13 residues. CDR3: CASSDPGVDEQYF. The CDR3 nucleotides read TGCGCCAGCAGTGATCCCGGTGTGGACGAGCAGTACTTC.

The chain joins TRBV5-1 to TRBJ2-1, with 9 bases matching TRBD2. With V trimmed by 6 bases and J by 6 bases, 10 bases remained unmatched. Germline assignment: CDR1 SGHRS and CDR2 YFSETQ. This CDR3 has 15 residues. CDR3 amino acids: CASTRELAGSNEQFF. Written as DNA, the CDR3 is TGCGCCAGCACCCGGGAGCTAGCGGGAAGCAATGAGCAGTTCTTC.

The chain employs TRBV6-1 and TRBJ2-1; D is unresolved. The CDR3 has 16 amino acids. Trimming took off 0 bases at V and 8 bases at J, with 17 bases between the two ends. The germline gives CDR1 MNHNS, CDR2 SASEGT. CDR3 loop: CASSEASRFGWDEQFF. DNA for the CDR3: TGTGCCAGCAGTGAAGCTTCCAGGTTCGGGTGGGATGAGCAGTTCTTC.

V and J are TRBV7-3 and TRBJ2-1; 14 positions agree with TRBD2. The J segment lost 5 bases and the V segment lost 2 bases, leaving 8 bases of the junction unmatched. The CDR3 length is 18 residues. Germline values: CDR1 SGHTA, CDR2 FQGTGA. The CDR3 DNA reads as TGTGCCAGCAGCTTAGGACTAGCGGGAGGCAAGCTCGACAATGAGCAGTTCTTC. This encodes CASSLGLAGGKLDNEQFF. Full variable domain (rest looked up from reference TRBV7-3 and TRBJ2-1): GAGVSQTPSNKVTEKGKYVELRCDPISGHTALYWYRQSLGQGPEFLIYFQGTGAADDSGLPNDRFFAVRPEGSVSTLKIQRTERGDSAVYLCASSLGLAGGKLDNEQFFGPGTRLTVL.

The V and J genes are TRBV18 and TRBJ1-1; no reliable D call. Trimming pared 3 bases from V and 4 bases from J, leaving 12 bases between. Germline CDR1 and CDR2: KGHSH and LQKENI. The CDR3 is 14 amino acids. CDR3 amino acids: CASSPGKESTEAFF. DNA for the CDR3: TGTGCCAGCTCACCTGGGAAGGAGAGCACTGAAGCTTTCTTT.

This chain uses TRBV19 with TRBJ1-1, with D hard to call. The CDR3 consists of 15 residues. Looked up from germline, CDR1 is LNHDA and CDR2 is SQIVND (reference sequence). V lost 0 bases to trimming and J lost 1 base, with 9 bases between them. The CDR3 nucleotides are TGTGCCAGTAGTATAGATCGGTGGGGGAACACTGAAGCTTTCTTT. This sequence encodes CASSIDRWGNTEAFF.

The count of this clone is one. The chain employs TRBV10-1 and TRBJ2-7, with TRBD2 matching over 10 bases. This CDR3 is 15 amino acids long. In germline, CDR1 is WNHNN, CDR2 SYGVQD (reference sequence). J gave up 4 bases and V 3 bases, and 6 bases lay outside the gene matches. The CDR3 sequence: CASSETAGGLYEQYF. For the CDR3, the DNA is TGCGCCAGCAGTGAAACAGCGGGAGGGTTATACGAGCAGTACTTC.

The chain links TRBV6-1 to TRBJ1-1; D remains ambiguous. This CDR3 has 13 amino acids. The V gene lost 5 bases and the J gene lost 5 bases, with 12 bases spanning the gap. The V gene's germline CDR1 is MNHNS and CDR2 SASEGT. The CDR3: CASSLIVGTEAFF. CDR3 bases: TGTGCCAGCAGTCTCATAGTGGGGACTGAAGCTTTCTTT.

The chain uses TRBV7-9 and TRBJ2-7, with 7 nucleotides matching TRBD1. From germline, CDR1 is SEHNR and CDR2 FQNEAQ (reference sequence). CDR3 length equals 13 residues. V lost 7 bases and J lost 3; bases outside the gene matches: 6. The CDR3 DNA reads TGTGCCAGCACCAACAGGGGCCTCTACGAGCAGTACTTC. Its protein is CASTNRGLYEQYF.

The J gene is TRBJ1-1, the V gene TRBV29-1; D unresolved. The CDR3 has 13 amino acids. CDR1 and CDR2 from the germline V gene are SQVTM and ANQGSEA. Trimming shortened V by 3 bases and J by 1 base, and 9 bases separated the two germline ends. The DNA for the CDR3 is TGCAGCGTTGAGCGATGGGAGAACACTGAAGCTTTCTTT. This sequence encodes CSVERWENTEAFF.

In DNA, the CDR3 is TGCAGCGAAACATCGGGACAATTCAATGAGCAGTTCTTC. Encoded protein: CSETSGQFNEQFF. The V call is TRBV29-1, the J call TRBJ2-1; TRBD1 might be the D (6 bases). V lost 7 bases and J lost 6, with 16 bases in between. CDR1 is SQVTM, CDR2 ANQGSEA, per germline. The CDR3 covers 13 residues.

The rearrangement joins TRBV5-1 to TRBJ2-7, with TRBD2 identical over 7 bases. This CDR3 spans 17 amino acids. With 0 bases clipped from V and 3 bases from J, the junction kept 12 bases outside the gene matches. In germline, CDR1 is SGHRS, CDR2 YFSETQ. CDR3 sequence reads: CASSLAVGRRGVYEQYF. The CDR3 DNA sequence: TGCGCCAGCAGCTTGGCCGTCGGGAGGAGAGGGGTCTACGAGCAGTACTTC.

This chain joins TRBV6-6 and TRBJ2-7, with TRBD2 matching over 12 bases. Losses at the gene ends were 2 bases for V and 0 bases for J; bases not matched to a gene: 2. Germline CDR1 is MNHNY and CDR2 is SVGAGI (reference sequence). The CDR3 covers 16 residues. CDR3 in DNA: TGTGCCAGCAGTTACAGGACTAGCGGGAACTCCTACGAGCAGTACTTC. Translating gives CASSYRTSGNSYEQYF.